These T cell receptor beta chains were read from a single sample in a study of control samples from healthy donors and cancer patients. The protocol was immunoSEQ multiplex PCR, while the TCRdb copy is restricted to in-frame clones and leaves out a portion. Among roughly 93,000 clones listed, 85% to 90% were seen once. Sequencing was performed on PBMCs. These TCRs come from a woman in her forties or fifties with colorectal cancer. CDR3s include the opening cysteine and the closing phenylalanine or tryptophan. D genes are given only for firm matches. The size of a clone is reported for some rows only, either as once, few or many, or as a class for expanded clones.

v_call	j_call	d_call	clone_size	cdr3_length	cdr3_aa	cdr3_nt
TRBV3-1/TRBV3-2	TRBJ1-1	NA	NA	12	CASSRTGREAFF	TGTGCCAGCAGTCGGACCGGCCGTGAAGCTTTCTTT
TRBV5-5	TRBJ1-3	TRBD1	NA	18	CASSFKGQDLSSGNTIYF	TGTGCCAGCAGCTTCAAAGGACAGGACTTATCCTCTGGAAACACCATATATTTT
TRBV7-8	TRBJ1-6	NA	NA	15	CASSQGQPTNSPLHF	TGTGCCAGCAGCCAAGGACAGCCGACAAATTCACCCCTCCACTTT
TRBV28	TRBJ1-6	NA	NA	15	CASSLRDTYNSPLHF	TGTGCCAGCAGTTTGCGGGACACCTATAATTCACCCCTCCACTTT
TRBV5-6	TRBJ1-5	NA	NA	14	CASSFGLSNQPQHF	TGTGCCAGCAGCTTCGGATTGAGCAATCAGCCCCAGCATTTT
TRBV5-4	TRBJ2-3	NA	NA	13	CASSLGLTDTQYF	TGTGCCAGCAGCTTGGGACTTACAGATACGCAGTATTTT
TRBV27	TRBJ1-2	NA	NA	13	CASSFREGYGYTF	TGTGCCAGCAGTTTTAGGGAAGGATATGGCTACACCTTC
TRBV7-2	TRBJ2-1	TRBD2	NA	15	CASSSRLAGYNEQFF	TGTGCCAGCAGCTCCCGACTAGCGGGCTACAATGAGCAGTTCTTC
TRBV7-2	TRBJ2-3	NA	NA	13	CASTPLRTDTQYF	TGTGCCAGCACACCGCTACGCACAGATACGCAGTATTTT
TRBV3-1/TRBV3-2	TRBJ1-1	NA	few	11	CASSQAQEAFF	TGTGCCAGCAGCCAAGCCCAGGAAGCTTTCTTT
TRBV12-5	TRBJ1-1	NA	NA	16	CASATDRGNWYTEAFF	TGTGCTAGTGCCACCGACCGGGGGAACTGGTACACTGAAGCTTTCTTT
TRBV28	TRBJ2-1	TRBD1	NA	15	CASRRSGQGYNEQFF	TGTGCCAGCAGGAGATCGGGACAGGGCTACAATGAGCAGTTCTTC
TRBV27	TRBJ1-1	NA	NA	14	CASSLVAGGTEAFF	TGTGCCAGCAGTTTAGTAGCAGGAGGGACTGAAGCTTTCTTT
TRBV2	TRBJ1-1	NA	NA	13	CASSEQGGTEAFF	TGTGCCAGCAGTGAGCAGGGAGGCACTGAAGCTTTCTTT
TRBV5-1	TRBJ2-5	TRBD2	once	14	CASWTGTSGETQYF	TGCGCCAGCTGGACCGGGACTAGCGGGGAGACCCAGTACTTC
TRBV4-1	TRBJ1-3	NA	NA	12	CASSQEGNTIYF	TGCGCCAGCAGCCAAGAAGGGAACACCATATATTTT
TRBV18	TRBJ2-6	NA	NA	19	CASSPLRRGAVSGANVLTF	TGTGCCAGCTCACCACTACGGCGTGGGGCCGTCTCTGGGGCCAACGTCCTGACTTTC
TRBV7-5	TRBJ2-4	NA	NA	19	CVRSLGHGGQGGTEDIQYF	TGTGTCAGAAGCCTTGGGCATGGGGGACAGGGGGGTACGGAGGACATTCAGTACTTC
TRBV25-1	TRBJ1-1	TRBD1	NA	16	CASSERGRGVDTEAFF	TGTGCCAGCAGTGAAAGGGGGCGCGGGGTCGACACTGAAGCTTTCTTT
TRBV5-1	TRBJ1-1	TRBD1	NA	16	CASSLRGMQGGSEAFF	TGCGCCAGCAGCTTGAGGGGAATGCAGGGGGGCTCTGAAGCTTTCTTT
TRBV10-1	TRBJ2-1	NA	NA	14	CASSADRDIHEQFF	TGCGCCAGCAGTGCGGACCGGGACATCCATGAGCAGTTCTTC
TRBV6-4	TRBJ2-2	TRBD1	many	14	CASSDGQGAGELFF	TGTGCCAGCAGTGACGGGCAGGGGGCCGGGGAGCTGTTTTTT
TRBV27	TRBJ1-4	NA	NA	14	CASSSQGFNEKLFF	TGTGCCAGCAGCTCCCAGGGATTTAATGAAAAACTGTTTTTT
TRBV6-5	TRBJ1-1	NA	NA	14	CASRYGGANTEAFF	TGTGCCAGTCGTTACGGGGGGGCGAACACTGAAGCTTTCTTT
TRBV3-1/TRBV3-2	TRBJ1-5	NA	NA	16	CASSQGSLGGNQPQHF	TGTGCCAGCAGCCAAGGGAGTCTGGGGGGCAATCAGCCCCAGCATTTT
TRBV9	TRBJ1-2	TRBD1	NA	13	CASSLQGDYGYTF	TGTGCCAGCAGTCTTCAGGGGGACTATGGCTACACCTTC
TRBV18	TRBJ2-1	NA	NA	12	CASSPGYNEQFF	TGTGCCAGCTCACCAGGGTACAATGAGCAGTTCTTC
TRBV24-1	TRBJ2-5	NA	once	15	CATSDPGPGGETQYF	TGTGCCACCAGTGACCCGGGACCCGGAGGCGAGACCCAGTACTTC
TRBV14	TRBJ2-1	NA	NA	13	CASSQDPSGSPFF	TGTGCCAGCAGCCAAGATCCCAGCGGTAGTCCGTTCTTC
TRBV18	TRBJ1-5	NA	NA	15	CASSPRAGDNQPQHF	TGTGCCAGCTCACCCAGGGCAGGAGACAATCAGCCCCAGCATTTT
TRBV30	TRBJ1-6	TRBD1	NA	13	CAWSHRGYSPLHF	TGTGCCTGGAGTCACAGGGGTTATTCACCCCTCCACTTT
TRBV19	TRBJ2-2	NA	NA	16	CASSIYVGFVTGELFF	TGTGCCAGTAGTATCTACGTGGGTTTTGTGACCGGGGAGCTGTTTTTT
TRBV12-3/TRBV12-4	TRBJ1-5	TRBD1	NA	12	CASSFDREPQHF	TGTGCCAGCAGTTTCGACAGGGAGCCCCAGCATTTT
TRBV7-7	TRBJ2-2	NA	NA	17	CASSLGGTVSNTGELFF	TGTGCCAGCAGCTTGGGGGGGACAGTCTCGAACACCGGGGAGCTGTTTTTT
TRBV4-1	TRBJ2-4	NA	few	16	CASSQMGAIAKNIQYF	TGCGCCAGCAGCCAGATGGGTGCGATAGCCAAAAACATTCAGTACTTC
TRBV30	TRBJ2-2	NA	NA	16	CAWSVLRGSLTGELFF	TGTGCCTGGAGTGTACTGAGAGGGAGCTTAACCGGGGAGCTGTTTTTT
TRBV7-3	TRBJ2-3	TRBD2	NA	16	CASSLFSGGAADTQYF	TGTGCCAGCAGCTTATTTAGCGGGGGGGCCGCAGATACGCAGTATTTT
TRBV7-2	TRBJ2-2	TRBD1	NA	14	CASSRDRGTGELFF	TGTGCCAGCAGCCGGGACAGGGGCACCGGGGAGCTGTTTTTT
TRBV5-1	TRBJ1-1	NA	NA	14	CASSLEGRNTEAFF	TGCGCCAGCAGCTTGGAGGGTCGTAACACTGAAGCTTTCTTT